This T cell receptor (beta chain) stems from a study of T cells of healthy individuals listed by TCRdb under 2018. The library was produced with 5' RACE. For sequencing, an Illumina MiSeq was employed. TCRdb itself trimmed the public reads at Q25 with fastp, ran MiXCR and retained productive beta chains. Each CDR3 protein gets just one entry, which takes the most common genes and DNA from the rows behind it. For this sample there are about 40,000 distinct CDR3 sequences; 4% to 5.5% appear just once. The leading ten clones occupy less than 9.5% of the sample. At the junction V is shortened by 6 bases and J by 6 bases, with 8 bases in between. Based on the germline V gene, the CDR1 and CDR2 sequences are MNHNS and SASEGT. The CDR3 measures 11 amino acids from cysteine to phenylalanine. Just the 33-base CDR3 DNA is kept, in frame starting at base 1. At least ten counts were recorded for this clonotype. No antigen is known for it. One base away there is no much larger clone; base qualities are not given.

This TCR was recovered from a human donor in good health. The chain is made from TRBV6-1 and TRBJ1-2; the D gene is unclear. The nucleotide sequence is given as TGTGCCAGCAGAAAGAGTGATGGCTACACCTTC. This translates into CASRKSDGYTF.